The 16 T cell receptor beta chains below were found in one sample sequenced in a study of neoadjuvant anti-PD-1 for oral cavity cancer (dated by TCRdb to the early 2020s). The time point label, read with the paper, signifies: before neoadjuvant nivolumab. The receptor library was made with the immunoSEQ multiplex PCR assay. TCRdb obtained this table from immuneACCESS and retained in-frame rearrangements with V and J assigned. These tables miss some clones; where compared with another copy, unresolved V genes account for less than half of the shortfall, and the remainder is unexplained. This sample lists roughly 15,000 clones; around 64% were detected once. Together, the top ten hold 2% to 2.5% of the sample. This material consisted of PBMCs, taken before nivolumab (anti-PD-1) treatment. These receptors all stem from a person between 40 and 85 years old with oral cavity squamous cell carcinoma.

This clone was picked up one time. V and J are TRBV7-9 and TRBJ2-7, with 8 bases identical to TRBD2. Germline trimming cut 4 bases from V and 3 bases from J; bases unmatched to any gene: 2. This CDR3 spans 13 amino acids. CDR1 SEHNR and CDR2 FQNEAQ come from the germline V gene (reference sequence). CDR3 nucleotide sequence: TGTGCCAGCAGCTCACTAGCGGTCTACGAGCAGTACTTC. Its translation: CASSSLAVYEQYF.

The CDR3 spells CASSQIGQGLHYGYTF. The CDR3 DNA follows: TGTGCCAGCAGCCAGATAGGACAGGGACTACACTATGGCTACACCTTC. V usage is TRBV14 and J usage is TRBJ1-2; 8 bases match TRBD1. The CDR3 has 16 residues. The V and J ends lost 3 bases and 3 bases, in that order; junction bases with no gene match: 9. The V gene's germline CDR1 is SGHDN and CDR2 FVKESK.

CDR3 protein: CASSELAGGHGDTQYF. The CDR3 DNA follows: TGCGCCAGCAGTGAACTAGCGGGGGGACATGGGGATACGCAGTATTTT. V and J are TRBV10-2 and TRBJ2-3; TRBD2 matches at 12 bases. The germline CDR1 and CDR2 sequences are WSHSY and SAAADI. CDR3 length: 16 residues. With V trimmed by 3 bases and J by 6 bases, 7 bases remained unmatched.

This clone occurred a few times. This sequence joins TRBV5-4 and TRBJ1-2; 8 nucleotides align to TRBD1. From germline, CDR1 is SGHNT and CDR2 YYREEE (reference sequence). After removal of 4 bases from V and 2 bases from J, the junction contained 4 bases not matched to a gene. This CDR3 is built from 14 residues. CDR3 DNA: TGTGCCAGCAGCACCCGGGACAGGAACTATGGCTACACCTTC. Protein: CASSTRDRNYGYTF.

The J gene is TRBJ2-5, the V gene TRBV9; perhaps D is TRBD1 or TRBD2 (6 bases each). Germline values: CDR1 SGDLS, CDR2 YYNGEE. The CDR3 sequence is 17 residues long. The V and J ends lost 0 bases and 1 base respectively, with 16 bases between them. CDR3 loop: CASSVGPAGGGQETQYF. CDR3 DNA sequence: TGTGCCAGCAGCGTAGGGCCGGCCGGGGGCGGCCAAGAGACCCAGTACTTC.

The V call is TRBV6-6, the J call TRBJ2-5; possible D gene TRBD2, 6 bases. V dropped 2 bases and J dropped 3 bases, with 16 bases sitting between them. CDR3 length: 16 residues. Germline assignment: CDR1 MNHNY and CDR2 SVGAGI (reference sequence). The CDR3 sequence: CASSYRVLASKETQYF. CDR3 in DNA: TGTGCCAGCAGTTACCGGGTCCTAGCGAGTAAAGAGACCCAGTACTTC.

The chain links TRBV7-2 to TRBJ2-1, with a possible D match to TRBD2 (5 bases). CDR1 SGHTA and CDR2 FQGNSA come from the germline V gene. CDR3 size: 12 residues. V lost 5 bases and J lost 7, with 9 bases in between. CDR3 bases: TGTGCCAGCAGCCTCACTAGAAATGAGCAGTTCTTC. This encodes CASSLTRNEQFF.

This chain connects TRBV4-2 to TRBJ1-1, with D uncertain. Germline CDR1 is LGHNA and CDR2 is YNFKEQ. V lost 0 bases, J lost 1 base, and 9 bases lay in between. The CDR3 length is 15 residues. The CDR3 is CASSQDKIPNTEAFF. CDR3 DNA: TGTGCCAGCAGCCAAGATAAAATCCCGAACACTGAAGCTTTCTTT.

In the case of this clone: At one of its ends the junction is not consistent with the germline gene, which may arise from a read error. V usage is TRBV27 and J usage is TRBJ2-6; a possible D gene is TRBD2 (6 bases). Germline CDR1 MNHEY, CDR2 SMNVEV (reference sequence). CDR3 length: 17 amino acids. CDR3 sequence (DNA): TGTGCCAGCAGTATATCGGGACTTCCCTCTGGGGCCAACGTCCTGACTTTC. This gives the protein CASSISGLPSGANVLTF.

The chain is built from TRBV7-7 and TRBJ2-7, with 14 positions matching TRBD2. V dropped 0 bases and J dropped 10; count of bases not matched to a gene: 2. CDR1 and CDR2 (germline): SSHAT, FNYEAQ (reference sequence). The CDR3 extends over 14 amino acids. CDR3 sequence (DNA): TGTGCCAGCAGCTTAGCGGGACTAGCGGGGGAACAGTACTTC. It codes for CASSLAGLAGEQYF.

The chain uses TRBV9 and TRBJ2-5; D assignment may be TRBD1 or TRBD2 (5 bases each). The germline V and J ends were trimmed by 0 bases and 5 bases, with 14 bases remaining between them. The germline V gene has CDR1 SGDLS and CDR2 YYNGEE. The CDR3 contains 15 residues. CDR3: CASSVGGERRETQYF. In nucleotides, the CDR3 is TGTGCCAGCAGCGTAGGAGGGGAGCGTCGGGAGACCCAGTACTTC.

The V gene is TRBV30, the J gene TRBJ1-5; D uncertain. CDR1 is GTSNPN and CDR2 is SVGIG in the germline V gene (reference sequence). Trimming took 3 bases from V and 0 from J, leaving 6 bases between them. CDR3 length equals 13 residues. CDR3: CAWRSSSNQPQHF. The CDR3 DNA reads as TGTGCCTGGAGAAGTAGTAGCAATCAGCCCCAGCATTTT.

V usage is TRBV4-1 and J usage is TRBJ2-7; D is possibly TRBD1 (5 bases). This CDR3 is 16 amino acids long. Trimming stripped 0 bases from V and 4 bases from J, with 16 bases between. Germline V gene sequence: CDR1 MGHRA, CDR2 YSYEKL. The CDR3 spells CASSQDKASPGYEQYF. DNA for the CDR3: TGCGCCAGCAGCCAAGATAAGGCCAGTCCAGGGTACGAGCAGTACTTC.

The chain combines TRBV19 with TRBJ1-4, with 8 bases identical to TRBD1. V lost 7 bases and J lost 6; bases outside the gene matches: 7. The germline V gene has CDR1 LNHDA and CDR2 SQIVND (reference sequence). This CDR3 is 14 amino acids long. CDR3 residues: CASKPGQAYEKLFF. As DNA, the CDR3 is TGTGCCAGTAAACCGGGACAGGCCTATGAAAAACTGTTTTTT.

This rearrangement joins TRBV5-1 to TRBJ2-2; 12 nucleotides match TRBD2. Germline V lookup: CDR1 SGHRS, CDR2 YFSETQ. This CDR3 is built from 16 residues. V gave up 0 bases and J gave up 6 bases; unmatched junction bases: 3. For the CDR3, the DNA is TGCGCCAGCAGCTTGGGACTAGCGGGAGCCCCCGGGGAGCTGTTTTTT. Encoded protein: CASSLGLAGAPGELFF. The variable domain in full, completed from reference TRBV5-1 and TRBJ2-2, reads KAGVTQTPRYLIKTRGQQVTLSCSPISGHRSVSWYQQTPGQGLQFLFEYFSETQRNKGNFPGRFSGRQFSNSRSEMNVSTLELGDSALYLCASSLGLAGAPGELFFGEGSRLTVL.

This CDR3 reads CSVVSVGGLTYNEQFF. CDR3 nucleotides: TGCAGCGTTGTTTCCGTGGGGGGACTTACTTACAATGAGCAGTTCTTC. This chain connects TRBV29-1 to TRBJ2-1; the D gene is possibly TRBD2 (6 bases). The V gene's germline CDR1 is SQVTM and CDR2 ANQGSEA. The CDR3 runs 16 residues. Trimming removed 4 bases from V and 4 bases from J, with 20 bases in between.